A few counts support the clone carrying this T cell receptor (beta chain). This record belongs to a study of cytomegalovirus exposure and HLA in healthy donors. Overall study context: A preliminary data release comprised 91 million or so unique TCRs obtained from HLA-typed donors.

Primers included in the PCR were 60 Vbeta and 13 Jbeta primers. Libraries were prepared by immunoSEQ multiplex PCR; TCRdb keeps only in-frame clonotypes and omits some of them. There are about 180,000 clones in the sample; about 82% occur only once, and 1% lies in the top ten. The sequence came from a woman between 45 and 60 years old in good health and CMV-seropositive. Sequenced: PBMCs.

The DNA for the CDR3 is TGTGCCAGCAGTGCCTCAGGGATGTACCAAGAGACCCAGTACTTC. Encoded protein: CASSASGMYQETQYF. The chain carries TRBV6-1 and TRBJ2-5; tentative D call: TRBD1 (5 bases). Trimming shortened V by 4 bases and J by 0 bases, and 12 bases separated the two germline ends. The CDR3 runs 15 residues. Germline lookup yields CDR1 MNHNS and CDR2 SASEGT.